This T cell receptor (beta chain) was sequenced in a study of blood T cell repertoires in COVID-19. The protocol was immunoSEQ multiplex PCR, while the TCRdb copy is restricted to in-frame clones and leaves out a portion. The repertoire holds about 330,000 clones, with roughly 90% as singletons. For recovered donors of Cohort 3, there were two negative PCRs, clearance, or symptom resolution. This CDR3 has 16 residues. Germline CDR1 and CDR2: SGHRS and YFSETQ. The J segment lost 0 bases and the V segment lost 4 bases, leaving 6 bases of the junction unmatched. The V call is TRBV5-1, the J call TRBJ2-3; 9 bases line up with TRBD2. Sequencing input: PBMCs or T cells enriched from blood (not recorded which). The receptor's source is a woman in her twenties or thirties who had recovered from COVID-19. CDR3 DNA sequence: TGCGCCAGCAGCAAAGGACTAGCGCCTAGCACAGATACGCAGTATTTT. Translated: CASSKGLAPSTDTQYF.